This T cell receptor (beta chain) is from a study of blood T cell dynamics during melanoma immunotherapy. Time point indicated: pre-treatment baseline. The repertoire was sequenced with immunoSEQ multiplex PCR; TCRdb's copy has only in-frame clones and lacks some. Altogether about 9,000 clones are present, approximately 77% being singletons, with the ten largest covering roughly 1%. The specimen was blood, collected from a patient treated with checkpoint blockade. The receptor comes from a human donor with melanoma.

CDR3 loop: CASSLIIMDRMYNEQFF. The CDR3 nucleotides are TGTGCCAGCAGCTTAATTATTATGGACAGGATGTACAATGAGCAGTTCTTC. The chain is built from TRBV7-8 and TRBJ2-1, with 7 nucleotides matching TRBD1. The CDR3 runs 17 residues. CDR1 SGHVS and CDR2 FQNEAQ come from the germline V gene. V gave up 2 bases and J gave up 4 bases; unmatched junction bases: 11.